One T cell receptor (beta chain) is described in this entry. Libraries were prepared by immunoSEQ multiplex PCR; TCRdb keeps only in-frame clonotypes and omits some of them. The repertoire holds 120,000 to 150,000 clones, with more than 80% as singletons. The sample is drawn from a study of blood T cell repertoires in COVID-19. The germline gives CDR1 SGHAT, CDR2 FQNNGV. This CDR3 has 13 amino acids. V was cut by 1 base and J by 7 bases, with 8 bases left in between. This receptor was identified in a human donor in a cohort sampled during active COVID-19. Sequenced material: peripheral blood. The genes are TRBV11-2 and TRBJ1-3; D remains unclear. The CDR3 coding sequence is TGTGCCAGCAGCTTAGGCAGGTTGAACACCATATATTTT. As protein: CASSLGRLNTIYF.